This entry lists 18 T cell receptor beta chains sequenced from one sample in a study of T-cell memory formation after mild COVID-19. TCRdb called the 5' RACE reads again in MiXCR, with one record for every CDR3 protein. The top ten hold 20% to 25% of the sample, which has over 350,000 distinct CDR3 sequences, 16% seen once. Sequenced: PBMCs or a T cell subset sorted from them (not recorded which). These receptors came from a man aged 18 to 29 who had mild COVID-19 (a few samples of this study predate the infection). Cell type and time point are not known.

The V and J genes are TRBV7-2 and TRBJ1-1; D remains ambiguous. V was shortened by 5 bases and J by 0 bases, with 13 bases between the two germline ends. The CDR3 covers 15 residues. The germline CDR1 and CDR2 sequences are SGHTA and FQGNSA. The CDR3 DNA reads TGTGCCAGCAGCCCAAGGGAATTCATGAACACTGAAGCTTTCTTT. This gives the protein CASSPREFMNTEAFF.

V and J are TRBV7-2 and TRBJ1-6; 11 nucleotides agree with TRBD1. This CDR3 is built from 16 residues. V was clipped by 1 base and J by 8 bases; unmatched bases: 4. Per germline, CDR1 SGHTA and CDR2 FQGNSA. The CDR3 coding sequence is TGTGCCAGCAGCTTAGGGGGGACAGGGGGTTATTCACCCCTCCACTTT. The encoded protein is CASSLGGTGGYSPLHF.

This clonotype was counted a few times. The chain has TRBV7-9 and TRBJ2-1, with TRBD1 matching 7 bases. J was trimmed by 6 bases and V by 5 bases; bases with no gene match: 7. This CDR3 has 14 residues. Germline values: CDR1 SEHNR, CDR2 FQNEAQ (reference sequence). The CDR3 bases are TGTGCCAGCAGCCGCGACCGACAGGGCAATGAGCAGTTCTTC. The encoded protein is CASSRDRQGNEQFF.

This clonotype occurred a few times. The chain has TRBV14 and TRBJ2-2; D possibly corresponds to TRBD2 (6 bases). The CDR3 covers 15 residues. Germline CDR1 SGHDN, CDR2 FVKESK. V lost 3 bases, J lost 3 bases, and 11 bases lay in between. Written as DNA, the CDR3 is TGTGCCAGCAGCCAGGAGAGCGGGTACACCGGGGAGCTGTTTTTT. Its protein is CASSQESGYTGELFF.

This clonotype was observed a handful of times. The genes are TRBV15 and TRBJ1-2; TRBD1 might be the D (5 bases). Germline CDR1 is LNHNV and CDR2 is YYDKDF (reference sequence). The length of the CDR3 is 11 residues. Deletions cut 5 bases from V and 5 bases from J, with 6 bases between. The CDR3 reads CATSGGYGYTF. CDR3 in DNA: TGTGCCACCAGCGGGGGGTATGGCTACACCTTC.

This clonotype turned up a few times. The rearrangement links TRBV6-6 to TRBJ1-1; 7 bases fit TRBD1. The CDR3 is 11 residues long. V shed 5 bases, J shed 10 bases, and the junction held 4 bases outside the gene matches. In germline, CDR1 is MNHNY, CDR2 SVGAGI (reference sequence). This chain's CDR3 is CASSPQGTAFF. Written as DNA, the CDR3 is TGTGCCAGCAGTCCACAGGGGACAGCTTTCTTT.

The chain carries TRBV4-1 and TRBJ1-5, with a weak D call TRBD1 (6 bases). Germline CDR1 and CDR2: MGHRA and YSYEKL. V was cut by 1 base and J by 3 bases, with 10 bases left in between. The CDR3 length is 15 residues. The CDR3 DNA sequence: TGCGCCAGCAGCCAAGGGACAGTTACCAATCAGCCCCAGCATTTT. It encodes CASSQGTVTNQPQHF.

In this sample, this clonotype turned up a few times. The V call is TRBV5-1, the J call TRBJ1-5, with 7 bases fitting TRBD1. CDR3 length: 16 amino acids. From germline, CDR1 is SGHRS and CDR2 YFSETQ. The CDR3 sequence: CAKDRVAFYSNQPQHF. The CDR3 DNA reads TGCGCTAAAGACAGGGTCGCATTTTATAGCAATCAGCCCCAGCATTTT.

This sequence joins TRBV18 and TRBJ2-2; TRBD1 might be the D (5 bases). Trimming stripped 3 bases from V and 2 bases from J, with 19 bases between. Germline V gives CDR1 KGHSH, CDR2 LQKENI. CDR3 size: 18 residues. The CDR3 coding sequence is TGTGCCAGCTCACCTGCCGTACGGACACACGAAAACACCGGGGAGCTGTTTTTT. It encodes CASSPAVRTHENTGELFF.

The chain couples TRBV27 to TRBJ2-5, with TRBD1 identical over 10 bases. This CDR3 region has 15 residues. Trimming at V came to 3 bases and at J to 7 bases, leaving 8 bases not matched to a gene. Germline assignment: CDR1 MNHEY and CDR2 SMNVEV (reference sequence). The CDR3 DNA reads as TGTGCCAGCAGTTTGACAGGGGGCGCAGGGGTGACCCAGTACTTC. Its translation: CASSLTGGAGVTQYF.

This clonotype was counted between two and nine times. The chain couples TRBV7-9 to TRBJ2-7; D call uncertain. The germline CDR1 and CDR2 sequences are SEHNR and FQNEAQ (reference sequence). Deletions cut 3 bases from V and 3 bases from J, with 6 bases between. CDR3 length equals 12 residues. The CDR3 region is CASSFGLYEQYF. For the CDR3, the DNA is TGTGCCAGCAGCTTTGGTCTCTACGAGCAGTACTTC.

V and J are TRBV7-2 and TRBJ2-2; D gene uncertain. Trimming took off 3 bases at V and 4 bases at J, with 12 bases between the two ends. This CDR3 region has 15 residues. The germline V gene encodes CDR1 SGHTA and CDR2 FQGNSA. This chain's CDR3 is CASSLGIPPTGELFF. The CDR3 coding sequence is TGTGCCAGCAGCTTGGGCATCCCGCCCACCGGGGAGCTGTTTTTT.

This clonotype was counted many times. This chain connects TRBV13 to TRBJ2-5, with TRBD2 matching 11 bases. Germline CDR1 PRHDT, CDR2 FYEKMQ (reference sequence). V lost 3 bases, J lost 5 bases, and 8 bases stayed unmatched. The length of the CDR3 is 16 residues. The DNA for the CDR3 is TGTGCCAGCAGCTTCTCCGGGACTAGCGGTCGGGAGACCCAGTACTTC. It encodes CASSFSGTSGRETQYF.

The chain couples TRBV7-9 to TRBJ2-1; D is unclear. V lost 0 bases, J lost 6 bases, and 6 bases lay in between. The CDR3 covers 13 residues. Germline values: CDR1 SEHNR, CDR2 FQNEAQ (reference sequence). In nucleotides, the CDR3 is TGTGCCAGCAGCTTAGCGGCCACCAATGAGCAGTTCTTC. Translating it yields CASSLAATNEQFF.

The rearrangement joins TRBV5-4 to TRBJ2-5, with D possibly being TRBD2 (5 bases). Trimming removed 0 bases from V and 5 bases from J, with 11 bases in between. Germline CDR1 SGHNT, CDR2 YYREEE (reference sequence). This CDR3 comprises 14 residues. CDR3 coding DNA: TGTGCCAGCAGCTTGGAAGAGGGTTATGAGACCCAGTACTTC. Protein: CASSLEEGYETQYF.

The CDR3 sequence: CASSHGYTGELFF. The CDR3 DNA is TGTGCCAGCAGCCATGGATACACCGGGGAGCTGTTTTTT. The J gene is TRBJ2-2, the V gene TRBV7-9; D remains ambiguous. With 5 bases removed from V and 3 bases from J, the gap between germline ends came to 7 bases. Germline CDR1 reads SEHNR; CDR2 reads FQNEAQ (reference sequence). This CDR3 spans 13 amino acids.

For the CDR3, the DNA is TGTGCCAGTACGGAAGGAGATCAGCCCCAGCATTTT. Translated: CASTEGDQPQHF. This chain links TRBV19 with TRBJ1-5; D remains ambiguous. This CDR3 is 12 amino acids long. CDR1 is LNHDA and CDR2 is SQIVND in the germline V gene (reference sequence). The V gene lost 7 bases and the J gene lost 5 bases, with 9 bases spanning the gap. The variable domain in full, completed from reference TRBV19 and TRBJ1-5, reads DGGITQSPKYLFRKEGQNVTLSCEQNLNHDAMYWYRQDPGQGLRLIYYSQIVNDFQKGDIAEGYSVSREKKESFPLTVTSAQKNPTAFYLCASTEGDQPQHFGDGTRLSIL.

The J gene is TRBJ1-2, the V gene TRBV7-6; D is possibly TRBD1 (5 bases). V gave up 1 base and J gave up 6 bases, with 18 bases separating them. The CDR3 runs to 16 residues. Germline V gene lookup returns CDR1 SGHVS and CDR2 FNYEAQ. CDR3 in DNA: TGTGCCAGCAGCTTAGGGGTCGGGGTATCGGGGGATGGCTACACCTTC. Its translation: CASSLGVGVSGDGYTF.